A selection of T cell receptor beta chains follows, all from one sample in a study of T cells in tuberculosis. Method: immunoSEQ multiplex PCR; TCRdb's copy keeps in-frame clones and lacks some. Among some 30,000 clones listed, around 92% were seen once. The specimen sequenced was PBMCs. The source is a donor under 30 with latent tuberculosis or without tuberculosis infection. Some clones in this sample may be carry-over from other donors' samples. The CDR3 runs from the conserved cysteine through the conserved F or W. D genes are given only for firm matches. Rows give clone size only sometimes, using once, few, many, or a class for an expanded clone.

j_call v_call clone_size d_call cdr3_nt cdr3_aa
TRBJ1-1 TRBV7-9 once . TGTGCCAGCAGCCCCGACTGGACTGAAGCTTTCTTT CASSPDWTEAFF
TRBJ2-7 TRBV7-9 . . TGTGCCAGCAGGGCCACCACCGACGAGCAGTACTTC CASRATTDEQYF
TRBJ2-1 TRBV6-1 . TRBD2 TGTGCCAGCAGCCCCCTAGCGGGCAATGAGCAGTTCTTC CASSPLAGNEQFF
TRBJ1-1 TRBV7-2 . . TGTGCCAGCAGGTTAGACAGGACCACCGAAGCTTTCTTT CASRLDRTTEAFF
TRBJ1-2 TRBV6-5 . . TGTGCCAGCAGCGGGGGGACCCGGGGTGGCTACACCTTC CASSGGTRGGYTF
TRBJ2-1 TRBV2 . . TGTGCCAGCAGTGAACTGAGAGGTGAGCAGTTCTTC CASSELRGEQFF
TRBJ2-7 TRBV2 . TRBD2 TGTGCCAGCAGTGAGTCGGCGGGAGTATACGAGCAGTACTTC CASSESAGVYEQYF
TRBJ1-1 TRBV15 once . TGTGCCACCAGTGCAGGGCCGGGGAACACTGAAGCTTTCTTT CATSAGPGNTEAFF
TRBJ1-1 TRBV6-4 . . TGTGCCAGCAGTGCGACAAGGAACACTGAAGCTTTCTTT CASSATRNTEAFF
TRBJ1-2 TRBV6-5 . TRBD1 TGTGCCAGCAGTTACTCGGGGTCAGGGGGTGGCTACACCTTC CASSYSGSGGGYTF
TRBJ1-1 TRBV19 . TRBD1 TGTGCCAGTAGTATTTCAGGGGGCGCTGAAGCTTTCTTT CASSISGGAEAFF
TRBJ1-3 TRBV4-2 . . TGTGCCAGCAGCCCCACGAGCCCTGGAAACACCATATATTTT CASSPTSPGNTIYF
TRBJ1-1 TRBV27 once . TGTGCCAGCGGACTTGGTGCGGGGACTGAAGCTTTCTTT CASGLGAGTEAFF
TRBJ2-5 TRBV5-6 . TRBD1 TGTGCCAGCAGCTCCCTGGGACAGGGTAACCAAGAGACCCAGTACTTC CASSSLGQGNQETQYF
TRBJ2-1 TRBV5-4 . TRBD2 TGTGCCAGCAGCTTGGGGAGCGGGGGGCCCCCCTACAATGAGCAGTTCTTC CASSLGSGGPPYNEQFF
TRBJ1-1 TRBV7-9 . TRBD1 TGTGCCAGCATCTGGGACAGGGTCATAGGGGACACTGAAGCTTTCTTT CASIWDRVIGDTEAFF
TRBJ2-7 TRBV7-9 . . TGTGCCAGTCGACTAGGACTCAACGAGCAGTACTTC CASRLGLNEQYF
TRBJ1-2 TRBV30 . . TGTGCCTGGACTCTAGGCCCCTATGGCTACACCTTC CAWTLGPYGYTF
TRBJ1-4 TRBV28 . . TGTGCCAGCATGGCTGTAAATGAAAAACTGTTTTTT CASMAVNEKLFF
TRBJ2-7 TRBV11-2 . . TGTGCCAGCAGCTTAGATAGATACGAGCAGTACTTC CASSLDRYEQYF
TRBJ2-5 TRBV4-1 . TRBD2 TGCGCCAGCAGCCAAGCTGGGACTAGCGGTGAGACCCAGTACTTC CASSQAGTSGETQYF
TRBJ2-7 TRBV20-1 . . TGCAGTGCTCTTAGTAGTTCCGAGCAGTACTTC CSALSSSEQYF
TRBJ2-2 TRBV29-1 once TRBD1 TGCAGCGTACAGGGGGTTCGCACCGGGGAGCTGTTTTTT CSVQGVRTGELFF
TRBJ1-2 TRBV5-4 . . TGTGCCAGCAGCGGAGACAGCAACTATGGCTACACCTTC CASSGDSNYGYTF